A selection of T cell receptor beta chains follows, all from one sample in a study of blood T cells in healthy people across ages. TCRdb called the 5' RACE reads again in MiXCR, with one record for every CDR3 protein. Among fewer than 750,000 distinct CDR3 sequences, around half were seen once, and the ten largest hold around 24%. The sequenced sample consisted of blood. These receptors originate from a man older than 75 in good health. CDR3s leave out the opening cysteine and the closing phenylalanine or tryptophan. Size values are once, few and many counts, or a class for expanded clones, and some rows have none.

CDR3 protein,clone size,V gene,J gene
ASSVSISGTQY,few,TRBV5-1,TRBJ2-5
SALNFGTGVTDTQY,NA,TRBV20-1,TRBJ2-3
SAMKPGQGYGYT,NA,TRBV29-1,TRBJ1-2
ASSLRRGMNTEAF,NA,TRBV7-8,TRBJ1-1
ASSEYPHPTYEQY,NA,TRBV2,TRBJ2-7
SASQVAGYNEQF,few,TRBV29-1,TRBJ2-1
SASGRSGSPTDTQY,NA,TRBV20-1,TRBJ2-3
SVAALAGSTDTQY,NA,TRBV29-1,TRBJ2-3
SARPVRTSGRNEQY,few,TRBV20-1,TRBJ2-7
ASSVVTTNTEAF,NA,TRBV9,TRBJ1-1
ASSFSGFNEQY,NA,TRBV5-1,TRBJ2-7
ASSLGTDNEKLF,few,TRBV12-3/TRBV12-4,TRBJ1-4
ASRETPNQPQH,NA,TRBV19,TRBJ1-5
ASLEGQGQPQETQY,many,TRBV6-5,TRBJ2-5
SVELPGGHNEQF,NA,TRBV29-1,TRBJ2-1
ASSLRLAGGSYNEQF,few,TRBV12-3/TRBV12-4,TRBJ2-1
ASGLSQGGPYNEQF,few,TRBV12-5,TRBJ2-1
ASSRTSIHEQF,few,TRBV3-1,TRBJ2-1
ASSLRDRAYEQY,NA,TRBV7-2,TRBJ2-7
SAFSDRALSSYNSPLH,few,TRBV20-1,TRBJ1-6
ASRGLAGAEQF,NA,TRBV2,TRBJ2-1
ATGYLVHEQY,few,TRBV28,TRBJ2-7
ASSYGSYESNTEAF,NA,TRBV6-6,TRBJ1-1
ASSWGVLAGGSNEQF,few,TRBV7-8,TRBJ2-1
ASSPGLAGGLPDEQF,NA,TRBV6-2/TRBV6-3,TRBJ2-1
ASSSGLAIDTQY,NA,TRBV7-3,TRBJ2-3
ASRGTGGLSEQY,NA,TRBV6-2/TRBV6-3,TRBJ2-7
ASSSTEPYEQY,few,TRBV12-3/TRBV12-4,TRBJ2-7
ASSWAGGSTNEKLF,once,TRBV5-1,TRBJ1-4
ASSYGGRGYNEQF,NA,TRBV6-2/TRBV6-3,TRBJ2-1
ASSSGDRAHGYT,NA,TRBV5-1,TRBJ1-2
SGTLPGQLNYGYT,once,TRBV20-1,TRBJ1-2
ASSRGEDYLNEQF,NA,TRBV9,TRBJ2-1
ASSKDRGYEQF,NA,TRBV3-1,TRBJ2-1
ASSVTSGSAYEQY,few,TRBV9,TRBJ2-7
ASSQDLAVRSAGELF,NA,TRBV4-3,TRBJ2-2
ASSDSSRAEAF,NA,TRBV6-6,TRBJ1-1
ASSERRNIQY,few,TRBV2,TRBJ2-4
SVESPLDTYEQY,NA,TRBV29-1,TRBJ2-7
ASRTIAGDEQY,few,TRBV5-6,TRBJ2-7
ASSRLAGVYDEQY,few,TRBV6-2/TRBV6-3,TRBJ2-7
ASSAEAPSYNEQF,few,TRBV6-2/TRBV6-3,TRBJ2-1
ASKGGSDTQY,few,TRBV7-6,TRBJ2-3
ATVAVTMNTEAF,NA,TRBV7-9,TRBJ1-1
ASTSYRVNDGYT,many,TRBV6-6,TRBJ1-2
ASSAGRSSYEQY,few,TRBV9,TRBJ2-7
SVEFTGAYEQY,few,TRBV29-1,TRBJ2-7
SVEGGEVGPPYEQY,few,TRBV29-1,TRBJ2-7
ASSPGTTPYEQY,NA,TRBV7-7,NA
ASNISPGANEKLF,NA,TRBV2,TRBJ1-4
ASSQGDLGTQY,NA,TRBV3-1,TRBJ2-5
ASSLDRGPAGELF,few,TRBV5-1,TRBJ2-2
SVGQGKDQPQH,NA,TRBV29-1,TRBJ1-5